This TCR beta chain appears in the sequencing data of a study of blood T cell repertoires in COVID-19. The wider study: Researchers got acute and convalescent COVID-19 samples from the United States, Italy and Spain. T cells, B-cell-depleted T cells, or PBMCs provided the cDNA or gDNA that served as material.

As processed by the authors: Reference gene primer amplification gave nucleated cell count estimates. Sequenced by immunoSEQ multiplex PCR; TCRdb stores in-frame clones only, minus some. For V, J and clone size, that table is used; D and trimming come from the DNA. The repertoire holds just over 85,000 clones, with roughly nine tenths as singletons. Trimming left V 5 bases short and J 7 bases short, with 12 bases between. Per germline, CDR1 LNHDA and CDR2 SQIVND (reference sequence). The CDR3 is 13 residues long. The count of this clone is one. This TCR was recovered from a man in his fifties with acute or convalescent COVID-19. This chain uses TRBV19 with TRBJ1-5; TRBD1 might be the D (5 bases). Sequenced material: peripheral blood. CDR3 protein: CASSLSGNQPQHF. The CDR3 DNA sequence: TGTGCCAGTAGTCTGTCAGGGAACCAGCCCCAGCATTTT.